Described below is a single TCR beta chain sequence and its context. It has no known antigen specificity. No base-level quality is on record; no much larger clone is a single base apart. In the ViraFEST assay, PBMC were stimulated with viral peptide pools, and TCR sequencing was then used to find antigen-specific CD4+ T cell clonotypes based on their expansion. After around 10 days of culture, CD4+ T cells were isolated with the EasySep CD4+ T cell isolation kit. PCR-confirmed SARS-CoV-2 infection had occurred in convalescent patients between March and December 2020, before the Alpha, Beta and Delta variants emerged in the United States. Around 2.1 million PBMC per well were cultured with roughly 10 ug/ml peptides in IMDM containing around 5.3% human AB serum, roughly 9.5 IU/ml IL-2 and gentamicin. On days 3 and 7, half of the culture medium was replaced with fresh IL-2-containing medium. Each peptide stimulation condition was cultured in triplicate wells unless otherwise noted. Using Ficoll-Paque Plus gradient centrifugation, PBMC were separated from whole blood and then either used fresh or cryopreserved at -140C. The overlapping peptide pools covered the spike proteins of SARS-CoV-2 as well as those of the common cold coronaviruses HCoV-NL63, HCoV-OC43 and HCoV-229E. Genomic DNA was extracted from cultured CD4+ T cells with the QIAamp micro DNA kit.

The record originates from a study of vaccination effects on CD4 cells after COVID-19 (dated by TCRdb to the early 2020s). In terms of the full investigation: Each participant received two doses of an mRNA SARS-CoV-2 vaccine, either BNT162b2 or mRNA-1273. Pre-vaccine samples were drawn from a couple of convalescent patients 16 days and one week before the first dose, at 142 and 148 days after COVID-19 diagnosis. The study compared SARS-CoV-2 spike-specific CD4+ TCR repertoires before and after mRNA vaccination in COVID-19 convalescent patients and infection-naive vaccine recipients. Altogether, around 9 COVID-19 convalescent patients and a handful of SARS-CoV-2-naive healthy vaccine recipients made up the full study. In the study, cultures from other donors were sequenced using the Oncomine TCR Beta short-read assay on an Illumina iSeq 100. Results and caveats for the whole study, not just this receptor: In convalescent patients, the post-vaccine spike-reactive repertoire was composed mainly of new vaccine-induced clones that were largely distinct from infection-induced clones. The study was limited by a small number of convalescent patients and lacked early post-infection timepoints. At late post-vaccination timepoints, both infection-induced and vaccine-induced clones showed marked clonal contraction, consistent with waning T cell responses.

CDR1 and CDR2 (SNHLY, FYNNEI) derive from the germline V gene. Trimmed from V: 1 base; trimmed from J: 6 bases; junction bases lacking a gene match: 7. The CDR3 runs 15 residues from the cysteine to the phenylalanine. The sequence is cut down to CDR3 DNA, 45 bases in frame from base 1. Receptor amplification or capture employed the immunoSEQ multiplex PCR assay. DNA from the cultured and isolated CD4+ T cells underwent TCR beta CDR3 sequencing. The authors' analysis ran thus. Non-productive TCR sequences were removed and reads were trimmed to the CDR3 region, keeping CDR3s of at least 7 amino acids. Antigen-specific clonotypes were identified using the MANAFEST web app by comparison of expansion in peptide wells against reference cultures. To count as positive, a clone had to show expansion at FDR<0.05 compared with the reference and with all other wells, an odds ratio above 5, and a frequency above 0.1% in two replicate wells. A clonotype was defined as cross-reactive if the clonotype was significantly expanded both in SARS-CoV-2 spike wells and in at least one common cold coronavirus spike condition. CDR3 similarity was assessed by Levenshtein distance with the stringdist R package, and unrooted trees were built with ape in R 3.6.1. The table was pulled from immuneACCESS by TCRdb, which kept in-frame rearrangements only. Such tables lose some clones; where checked, under half of the loss comes from unresolved V genes, and the rest has no known cause. That table is the source of V, J and clone size, and D and trimming were worked out from the DNA. The table for this sample lists tens of thousands of clones; around 66% of them were counted only once. Less than 20% of the sample is held by the ten biggest clonotypes.

The receptor comes from a human donor who had a prior SARS-CoV-2 infection. The chain joins TRBV2 to TRBJ2-7; 9 nucleotides in the junction match TRBD2. Sequencing was performed on CD4+ T cells from PBMCs cultured with SARS-CoV-2 spike peptides, taken before COVID-19 vaccination. The sample's cell subset or site label, decoded: SARS-CoV-2 spike overlapping peptide pool stimulation. The DNA sequence reads TGTGCCAGCAGTGAAGGGGCGGGAGGGCAGTCCGAGCAGTACTTC. This yields the protein CASSEGAGGQSEQYF.